The 6 T cell receptor gamma chains below were found in one sample sequenced in a study of gamma delta lymphoproliferative disorders and STAT genes. PBMCs from patients and controls supplied the genomic DNA for sequencing. TCRdb called clones anew from the multiplex PCR reads with CATT. In the table there are about 1,900 gamma-chain clones, roughly 7% of which are singletons. The sequenced sample was blood. Source of these receptors: a human donor with gamma-delta T-cell large granular lymphocyte leukemia.

By share, this clone ranks as medium-sized (0.01 to 0.1%). The chain links TRGV2 to TRGJP1. The J gene, missing from TCRdb, was assigned here through DNA to germline matching. V shed 3 bases, J shed 6 bases, and the junction held 1 base outside the gene matches. From germline, CDR1 is EGSNGY and CDR2 YDSYNSKV. This CDR3 is built from 12 residues. The CDR3 nucleotides read TGTGCCACCTGGGACCCTGGTTGGTTCAAGATATTT. It translates to CATWDPGWFKIF.

The J gene is TRGJ1 or TRGJ2, the V gene TRGV2. TCRdb offers no J gene call, so here the DNA was matched to germline to obtain one. Germline CDR1 EGSNGY, CDR2 YDSYNSKV. This CDR3 has 16 residues. The ends lost 4 bases at V and 5 bases at J; junction bases unmatched: 17. In DNA, the CDR3 is TGTGCCACCTGGGATCCGGAGTGGCGGAGGGATTATAAGAAACTCTTT. Translating it yields CATWDPEWRRDYKKLF.

This clone is categorized as medium-sized. The chain couples TRGV10 to TRGJP2. TCRdb supplies no J gene; here it was assigned by aligning the nucleotide sequence to germline. TRGV10 falls under the ORF class, with uncertain function. V gave up 8 bases and J gave up 2 bases; unmatched junction bases: 6. This CDR3 region has 14 residues. CDR3 in DNA: TGTGCTGCGTGGGATTCAAGTAGTGATTGGATCAAGACGTTT. It encodes CAAWDSSSDWIKTF.

In its sample, this clone ranks as medium-sized (0.01 to 0.1%). CDR3 loop: CATWDRDPRGSDWIKTF. CDR3 coding DNA: TGTGCCACCTGGGATAGGGACCCCCGGGGTAGTGATTGGATCAAGACGTTT. The chain combines TRGV8 with TRGJP2. The J gene is absent in TCRdb and was assigned here via DNA matching to germline. The germline V gene has CDR1 VENAVY and CDR2 YDSYNSRV. The CDR3 runs to 17 residues. J gave up 3 bases and V 0 bases, and 10 bases lay outside the gene matches.

This clone is termed medium-sized (0.01 to 0.1%). The chain joins TRGV9 to TRGJ1 or TRGJ2. No J segment appears in TCRdb, so it was assigned here by matching the sequence to germline. The CDR3 runs to 13 residues. Germline assignment: CDR1 GITISATS and CDR2 ISYDGTV (reference sequence). Unmatched junction bases numbered 2, after V lost 0 bases and J lost 3 bases. CDR3 region: CALWEVSYYKKLF. The CDR3 DNA reads as TGTGCCTTGTGGGAGGTGAGTTATTATAAGAAACTCTTT.

In its sample, this clone is medium-sized. The rearrangement links TRGV10 to TRGJP1. The J gene, absent from TCRdb, was called here by matching the DNA to germline. TRGV10 is known as an ORF, though its function is uncertain. CDR3 length equals 13 residues. V lost 7 bases to trimming and J lost 7 bases; unmatched junction nucleotides: 7. CDR3 residues: CAAWYPSGWFKIF. The CDR3 DNA reads TGTGCTGCGTGGTATCCAAGTGGTTGGTTCAAGATATTT.